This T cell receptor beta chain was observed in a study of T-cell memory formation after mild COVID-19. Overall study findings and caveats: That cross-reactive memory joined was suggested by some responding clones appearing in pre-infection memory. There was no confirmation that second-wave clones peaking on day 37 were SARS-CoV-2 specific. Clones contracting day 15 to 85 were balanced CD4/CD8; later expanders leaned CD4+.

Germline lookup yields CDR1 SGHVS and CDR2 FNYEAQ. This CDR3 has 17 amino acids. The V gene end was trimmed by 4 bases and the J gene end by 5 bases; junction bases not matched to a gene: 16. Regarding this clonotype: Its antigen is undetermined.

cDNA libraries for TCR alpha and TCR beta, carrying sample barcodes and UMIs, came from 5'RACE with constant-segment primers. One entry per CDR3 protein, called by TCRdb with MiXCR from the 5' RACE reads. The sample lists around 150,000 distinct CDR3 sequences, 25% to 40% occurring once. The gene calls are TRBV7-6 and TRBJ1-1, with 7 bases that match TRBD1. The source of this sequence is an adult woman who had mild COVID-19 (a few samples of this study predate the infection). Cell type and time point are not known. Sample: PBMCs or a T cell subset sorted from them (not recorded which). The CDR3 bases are TGTGCCAGCAGCTCGAGGGGGCGCCGGGGTTATAGTACTGAAGCTTTCTTT. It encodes CASSSRGRRGYSTEAFF.